This T cell receptor beta chain was captured in a study of cytomegalovirus exposure and HLA in healthy donors. Worth noting for this clone: What it binds is unknown.

V was pared by 6 bases and J by 7 bases, with 10 bases between. Germline V gives CDR1 GTSNPN, CDR2 SVGIG (reference sequence). The CDR3 is 12 amino acids. General study findings and limits: Upon later analysis, TCR association rates were observed to vary by HLA locus, being highest for DRB1 and lowest for HLA-C. It was approximately 160 TCR beta chains that were listed as cytomegalovirus-associated.

With 60 Vbeta and 13 Jbeta primers, the PCR was carried out. Under the authors' procedure: The count from a later analysis was some 80 million unique TCR beta chains, some 9.9 million of them shared. The repertoire was sequenced with immunoSEQ multiplex PCR; TCRdb's copy has only in-frame clones and lacks some. V, J and clone size reflect that table, while D and trimming were determined from the DNA. The repertoire includes about 190,000 clones, over 70% of them detected once, and approximately 3.8% sits in the top ten. The clonotype originates from a man aged 45-60 years in good health and CMV-seronegative. J is TRBJ1-6 and V is TRBV30, with D perhaps matching TRBD1 (6 bases). Source material: PBMCs. CDR3 in DNA: TGTGCCTGCTACAGGGTAAATTCACCCCTCCACTTT. Translating gives CACYRVNSPLHF.